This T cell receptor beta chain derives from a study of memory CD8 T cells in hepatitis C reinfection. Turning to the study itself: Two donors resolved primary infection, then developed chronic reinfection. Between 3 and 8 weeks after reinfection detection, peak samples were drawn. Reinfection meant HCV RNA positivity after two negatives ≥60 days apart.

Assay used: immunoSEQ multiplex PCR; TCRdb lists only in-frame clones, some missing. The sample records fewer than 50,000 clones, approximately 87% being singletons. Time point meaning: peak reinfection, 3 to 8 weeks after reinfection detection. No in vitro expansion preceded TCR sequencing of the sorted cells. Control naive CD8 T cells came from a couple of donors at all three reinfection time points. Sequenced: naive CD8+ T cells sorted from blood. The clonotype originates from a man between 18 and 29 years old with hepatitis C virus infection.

CDR3 nucleotide sequence: TGTGCCAGCAGCTCTCTGGAGGCTGTCTACAATGAGCAGTTCTTC. Amino acids: CASSSLEAVYNEQFF. The chain recombines TRBV11-2 with TRBJ2-1; weak D call: TRBD2 (5 bases). This CDR3 spans 15 amino acids. The germline gives CDR1 SGHAT, CDR2 FQNNGV. The V end was cut by 4 bases, the J end by 3 bases, with 13 bases between.